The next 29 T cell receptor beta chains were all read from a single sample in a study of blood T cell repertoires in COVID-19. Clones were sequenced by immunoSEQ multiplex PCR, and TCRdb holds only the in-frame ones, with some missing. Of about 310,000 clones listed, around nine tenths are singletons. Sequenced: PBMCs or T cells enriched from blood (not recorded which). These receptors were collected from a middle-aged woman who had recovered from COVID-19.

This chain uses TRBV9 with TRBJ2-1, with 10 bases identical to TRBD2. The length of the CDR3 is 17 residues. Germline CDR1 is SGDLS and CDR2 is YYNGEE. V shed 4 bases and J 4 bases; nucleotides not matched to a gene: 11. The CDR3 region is CASSPRGSGGAYNEQFF. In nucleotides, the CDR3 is TGTGCCAGCAGCCCGAGAGGAAGCGGGGGGGCATACAATGAGCAGTTCTTC.

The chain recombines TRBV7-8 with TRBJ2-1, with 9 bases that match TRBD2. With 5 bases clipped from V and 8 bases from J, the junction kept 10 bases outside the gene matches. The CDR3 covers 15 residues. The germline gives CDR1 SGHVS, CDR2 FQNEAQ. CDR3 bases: TGTGCCAGCAGCCCTACCAGCGGGGGGATTGATGAGCAGTTCTTC. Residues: CASSPTSGGIDEQFF.

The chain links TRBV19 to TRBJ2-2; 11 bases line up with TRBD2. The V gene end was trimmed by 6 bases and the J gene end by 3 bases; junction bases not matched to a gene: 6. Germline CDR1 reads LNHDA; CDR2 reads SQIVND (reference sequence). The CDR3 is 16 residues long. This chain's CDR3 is CASSVSGGADTGELFF. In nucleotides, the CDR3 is TGTGCCAGTAGCGTTAGCGGGGGGGCTGACACCGGGGAGCTGTTTTTT.

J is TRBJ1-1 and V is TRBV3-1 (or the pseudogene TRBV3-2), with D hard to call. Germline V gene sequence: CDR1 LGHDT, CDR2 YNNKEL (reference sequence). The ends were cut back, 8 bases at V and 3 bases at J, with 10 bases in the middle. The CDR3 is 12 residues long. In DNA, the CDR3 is TGTGCCAGCGTATCTACCGACACTGAAGCTTTCTTT. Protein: CASVSTDTEAFF.

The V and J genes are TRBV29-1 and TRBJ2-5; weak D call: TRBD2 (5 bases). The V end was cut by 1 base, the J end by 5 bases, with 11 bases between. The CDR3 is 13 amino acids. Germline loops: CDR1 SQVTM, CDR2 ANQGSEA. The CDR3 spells CSVEGNPGETQYF. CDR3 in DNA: TGCAGCGTTGAAGGAAATCCGGGGGAGACCCAGTACTTC.

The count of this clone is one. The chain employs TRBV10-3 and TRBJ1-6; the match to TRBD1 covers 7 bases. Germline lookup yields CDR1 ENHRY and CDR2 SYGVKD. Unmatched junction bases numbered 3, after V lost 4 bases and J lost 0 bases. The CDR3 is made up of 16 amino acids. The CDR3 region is CAISGGQFSYNSPLHF. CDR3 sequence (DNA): TGTGCCATCAGTGGGGGACAGTTCTCCTATAATTCACCCCTCCACTTT.

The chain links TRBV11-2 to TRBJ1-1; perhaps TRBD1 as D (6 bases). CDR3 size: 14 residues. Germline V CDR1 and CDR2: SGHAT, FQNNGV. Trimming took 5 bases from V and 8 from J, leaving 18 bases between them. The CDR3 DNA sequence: TGTGCCAGCAGCATAGGGGACAAGACGCCGGAAGCTTTCTTT. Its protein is CASSIGDKTPEAFF.

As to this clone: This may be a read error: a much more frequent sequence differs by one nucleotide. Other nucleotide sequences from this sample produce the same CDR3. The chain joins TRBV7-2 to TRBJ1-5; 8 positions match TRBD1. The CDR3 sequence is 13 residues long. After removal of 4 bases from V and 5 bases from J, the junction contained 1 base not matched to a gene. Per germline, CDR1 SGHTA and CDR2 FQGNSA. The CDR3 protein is CASSSQGDQPQHF. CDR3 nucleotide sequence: TGTGCCAGCAGCTCACAGGGGGATCAGCCCCAGCATTTT.

CDR3 in amino acids: CASSSPGSSTEAFF. The CDR3 nucleotides are TGTGCCAGCAGCTCCCCAGGGTCCTCCACTGAAGCTTTCTTT. The V call is TRBV7-9, the J call TRBJ1-1; D perhaps matches TRBD1 (5 bases). Trimming took off 4 bases at V and 4 bases at J, with 13 bases between the two ends. The V gene's germline CDR1 is SEHNR and CDR2 FQNEAQ (reference sequence). The CDR3 consists of 14 residues.

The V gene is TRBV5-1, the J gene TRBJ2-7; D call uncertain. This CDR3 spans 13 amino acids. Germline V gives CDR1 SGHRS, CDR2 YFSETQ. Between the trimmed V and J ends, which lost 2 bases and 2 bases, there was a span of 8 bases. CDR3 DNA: TGCGCCAGCAGCTTAGACATCGCCTACGAGCAGTACTTC. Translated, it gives CASSLDIAYEQYF.

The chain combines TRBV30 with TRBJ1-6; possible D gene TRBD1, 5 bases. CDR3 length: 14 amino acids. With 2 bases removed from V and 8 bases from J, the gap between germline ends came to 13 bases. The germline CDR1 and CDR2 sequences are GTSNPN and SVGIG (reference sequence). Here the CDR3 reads CAWSLGQGDSPLHF. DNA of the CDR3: TGTGCCTGGAGTCTTGGACAAGGGGATTCACCCCTCCACTTT.

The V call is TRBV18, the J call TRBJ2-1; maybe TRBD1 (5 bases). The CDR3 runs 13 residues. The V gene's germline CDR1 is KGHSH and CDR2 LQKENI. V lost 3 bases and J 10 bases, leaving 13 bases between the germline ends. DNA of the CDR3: TGTGCCAGCTCACCGTCGACAGAGATCGAGCAGTTCTTC. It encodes CASSPSTEIEQFF.

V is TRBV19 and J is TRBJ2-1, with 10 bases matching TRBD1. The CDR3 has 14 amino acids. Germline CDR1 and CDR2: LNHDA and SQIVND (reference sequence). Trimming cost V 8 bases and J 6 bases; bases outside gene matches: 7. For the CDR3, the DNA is TGTGCCAGTGACCGGACAGGGGGTCGCAATGAGCAGTTCTTC. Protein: CASDRTGGRNEQFF.

As DNA, the CDR3 is TGCAGCGTCGGTGCCGGGACAGGAAACATTCAGTACTTC. Translated, it gives CSVGAGTGNIQYF. V and J are TRBV29-1 and TRBJ2-4, with 8 bases aligning to TRBD1. Germline V gene lookup returns CDR1 SQVTM and CDR2 ANQGSEA. V shed 6 bases, J shed 6 bases, and the junction held 7 bases outside the gene matches. The CDR3 is 13 amino acids.

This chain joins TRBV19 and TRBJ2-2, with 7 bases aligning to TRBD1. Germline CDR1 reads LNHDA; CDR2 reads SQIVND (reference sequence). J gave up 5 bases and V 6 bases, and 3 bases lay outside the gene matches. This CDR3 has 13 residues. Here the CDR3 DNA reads TGTGCCAGTAGGCCCAGGGGGACCGGGGAGCTGTTTTTT. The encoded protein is CASRPRGTGELFF.

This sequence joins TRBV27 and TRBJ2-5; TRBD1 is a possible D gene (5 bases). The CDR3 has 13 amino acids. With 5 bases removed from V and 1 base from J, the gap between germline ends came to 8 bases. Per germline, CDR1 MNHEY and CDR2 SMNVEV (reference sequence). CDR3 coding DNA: TGTGCCAGCAGTGCCAGGGTCCAAGAGACCCAGTACTTC. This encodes CASSARVQETQYF.

CDR3 bases: TGTGCCAGCAGCTTGAGTAGCCGAACAGGATCCTACGAGCAGTACTTC. Translating it yields CASSLSSRTGSYEQYF. The genes are TRBV5-4 and TRBJ2-7, with a weak D call TRBD1 (5 bases). The CDR3 spans 16 residues. The V end was cut by 1 base, the J end by 1 base, with 15 bases between. Germline V lookup: CDR1 SGHNT, CDR2 YYREEE (reference sequence).

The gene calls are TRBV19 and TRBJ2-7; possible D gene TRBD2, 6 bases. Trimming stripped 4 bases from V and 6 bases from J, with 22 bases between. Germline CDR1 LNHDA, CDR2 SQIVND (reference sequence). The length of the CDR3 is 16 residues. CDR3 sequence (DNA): TGTGCCAGTAGTAACCCGTTCGGCGGGGCGACTTCCGAGCAGTACTTC. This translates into CASSNPFGGATSEQYF.

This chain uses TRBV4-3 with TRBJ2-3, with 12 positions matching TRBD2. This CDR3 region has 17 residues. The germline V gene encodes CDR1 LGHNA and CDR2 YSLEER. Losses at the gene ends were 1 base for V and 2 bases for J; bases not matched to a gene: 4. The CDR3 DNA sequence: TGCGCCAGCAGCCAAGGGCGGACTAGCGGGGTCACAGATACGCAGTATTTT. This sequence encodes CASSQGRTSGVTDTQYF.

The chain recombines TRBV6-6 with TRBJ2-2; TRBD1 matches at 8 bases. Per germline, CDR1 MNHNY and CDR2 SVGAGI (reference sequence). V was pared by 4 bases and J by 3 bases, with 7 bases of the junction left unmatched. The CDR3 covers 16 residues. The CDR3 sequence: CASSSRQGRYTGELFF. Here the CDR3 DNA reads TGTGCCAGCAGTTCGCGACAGGGGCGGTACACCGGGGAGCTGTTTTTT.

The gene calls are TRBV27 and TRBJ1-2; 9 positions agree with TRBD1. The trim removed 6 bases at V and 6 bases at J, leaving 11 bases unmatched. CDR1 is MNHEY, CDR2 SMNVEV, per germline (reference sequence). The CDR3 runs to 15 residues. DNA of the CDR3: TGTGCCAGCAGAAGGACAGGGGCATATCGGGATGGCTACACCTTC. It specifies CASRRTGAYRDGYTF.

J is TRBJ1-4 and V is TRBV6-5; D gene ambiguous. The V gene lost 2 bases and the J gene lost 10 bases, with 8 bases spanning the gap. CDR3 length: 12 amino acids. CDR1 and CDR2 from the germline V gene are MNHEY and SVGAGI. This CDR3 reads CASSYPGGKLFF. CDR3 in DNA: TGTGCCAGCAGTTACCCAGGAGGAAAACTGTTTTTT.

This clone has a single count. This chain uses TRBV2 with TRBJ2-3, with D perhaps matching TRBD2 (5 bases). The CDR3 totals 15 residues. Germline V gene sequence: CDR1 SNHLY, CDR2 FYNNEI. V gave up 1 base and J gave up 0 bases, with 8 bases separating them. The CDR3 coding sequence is TGTGCCAGCAGTGAAGGCGGGTCTAGCACAGATACGCAGTATTTT. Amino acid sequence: CASSEGGSSTDTQYF. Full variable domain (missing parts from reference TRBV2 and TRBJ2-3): EPEVTQTPSHQVTQMGQEVILRCVPISNHLYFYWYRQILGQKVEFLVSFYNNEISEKSEIFDDQFSVERPDGSNFTLKIRSTKLEDSAMYFCASSEGGSSTDTQYFGPGTRLTVL.

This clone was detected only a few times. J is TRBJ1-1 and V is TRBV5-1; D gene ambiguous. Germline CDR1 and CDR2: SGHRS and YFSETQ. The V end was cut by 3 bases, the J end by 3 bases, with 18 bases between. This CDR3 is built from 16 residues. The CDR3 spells CASSWRQGIGDTEAFF. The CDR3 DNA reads TGCGCCAGCAGCTGGAGACAAGGGATCGGGGACACTGAAGCTTTCTTT.

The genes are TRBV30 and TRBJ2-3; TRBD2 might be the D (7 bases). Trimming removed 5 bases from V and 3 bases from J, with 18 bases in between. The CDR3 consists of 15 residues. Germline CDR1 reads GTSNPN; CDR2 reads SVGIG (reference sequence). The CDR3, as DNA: TGTGCCTGGGCGCCTATGGGAGGGGGAACAGATACGCAGTATTTT. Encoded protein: CAWAPMGGGTDTQYF.

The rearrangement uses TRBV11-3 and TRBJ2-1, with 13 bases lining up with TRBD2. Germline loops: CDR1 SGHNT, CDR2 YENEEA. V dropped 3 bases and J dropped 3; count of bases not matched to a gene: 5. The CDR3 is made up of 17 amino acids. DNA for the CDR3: TGTGCCAGCAGCTTCGGACTAGCGGGAGTTCTCTACAATGAGCAGTTCTTC. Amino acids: CASSFGLAGVLYNEQFF.

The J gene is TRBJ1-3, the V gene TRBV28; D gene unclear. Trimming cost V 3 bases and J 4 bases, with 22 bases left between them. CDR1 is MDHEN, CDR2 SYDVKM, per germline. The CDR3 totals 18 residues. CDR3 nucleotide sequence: TGTGCCAGCAGTTTCTACGAACCCGGGTCCTCAGCAGGAAACACCATATATTTT. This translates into CASSFYEPGSSAGNTIYF.

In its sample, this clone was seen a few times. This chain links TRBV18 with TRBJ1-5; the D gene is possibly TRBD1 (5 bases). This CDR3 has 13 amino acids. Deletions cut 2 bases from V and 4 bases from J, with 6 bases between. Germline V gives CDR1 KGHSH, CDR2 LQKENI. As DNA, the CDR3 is TGTGCCAGCTCACCAAACAGGAATCAGCCCCAGCATTTT. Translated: CASSPNRNQPQHF.

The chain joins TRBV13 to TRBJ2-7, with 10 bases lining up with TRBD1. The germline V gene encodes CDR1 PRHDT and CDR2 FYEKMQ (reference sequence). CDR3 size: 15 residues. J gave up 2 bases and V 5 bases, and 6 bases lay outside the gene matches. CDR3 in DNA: TGTGCCAGCAGCCCGCCGGGACAGGGGCCCTACGAGCAGTACTTC. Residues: CASSPPGQGPYEQYF.